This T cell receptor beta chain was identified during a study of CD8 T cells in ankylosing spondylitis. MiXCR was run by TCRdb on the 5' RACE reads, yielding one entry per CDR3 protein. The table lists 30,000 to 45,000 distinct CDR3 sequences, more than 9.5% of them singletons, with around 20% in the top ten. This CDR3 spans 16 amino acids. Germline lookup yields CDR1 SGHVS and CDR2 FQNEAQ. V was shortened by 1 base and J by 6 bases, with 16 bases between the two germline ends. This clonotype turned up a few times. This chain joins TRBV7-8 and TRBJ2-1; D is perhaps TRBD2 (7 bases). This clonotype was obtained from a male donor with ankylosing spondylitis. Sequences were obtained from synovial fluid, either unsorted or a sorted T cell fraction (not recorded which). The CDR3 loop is CASSLGGGVESNEQFF. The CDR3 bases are TGTGCCAGCAGCTTAGGAGGGGGGGTAGAAAGCAATGAGCAGTTCTTC. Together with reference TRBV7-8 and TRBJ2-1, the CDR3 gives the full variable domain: GAGVSQSPRYKVAKRGQDVALRCDPISGHVSLFWYQQALGQGPEFLTYFQNEAQLDKSGLPSDRFFAERPEGSVSTLKIQRTQQEDSAVYLCASSLGGGVESNEQFFGPGTRLTVL.